Below, 30 T cell receptor beta chains from the same sample are listed, as sequenced in a study of shared clonotypes between healthy human individuals. The repertoire was sequenced with immunoSEQ multiplex PCR; TCRdb's copy has only in-frame clones and lacks some. Of 1,400,000 or so clones listed, approximately 98.5% were seen once; the top ten hold 0.36%. Sequencing was carried out using naive CD4+ T cells sorted from blood. Indicated subset: CD45RA+ positively selected. All receptors come from a man aged 30-40 years in good health.

This chain links TRBV9 with TRBJ2-3; TRBD2 matches at 8 bases. The J segment lost 1 base and the V segment lost 0 bases, leaving 7 bases of the junction unmatched. CDR1 and CDR2 (germline): SGDLS, YYNGEE. This CDR3 spans 17 amino acids. In nucleotides, the CDR3 is TGTGCCAGCAGCGTAGCTAGGAGCGGGAGTGGCACAGATACGCAGTATTTT. Protein sequence: CASSVARSGSGTDTQYF.

The gene calls are TRBV5-1 and TRBJ2-7; D ambiguous. CDR1 and CDR2 (germline): SGHRS, YFSETQ. The CDR3 length is 16 residues. V lost 0 bases and J 2 bases, leaving 15 bases between the germline ends. The CDR3 spells CASSLAGRASTYEQYF. The CDR3 DNA reads TGCGCCAGCAGCTTGGCCGGACGGGCTTCCACCTACGAGCAGTACTTC.

The CDR3 reads CASSQLAGVSTGELFF. The CDR3 bases are TGTGCCAGCAGCCAACTAGCGGGAGTATCCACCGGGGAGCTGTTTTTT. This chain uses TRBV19 with TRBJ2-2, with 11 bases lining up with TRBD2. This CDR3 has 16 amino acids. Trimming cost V 9 bases and J 4 bases; bases outside gene matches: 10. Germline lookup yields CDR1 LNHDA and CDR2 SQIVND (reference sequence).

The chain links TRBV11-2 to TRBJ2-1; TRBD2 matches 9 bases. Germline CDR1 and CDR2: SGHAT and FQNNGV. V was clipped by 7 bases and J by 5 bases; unmatched bases: 12. The CDR3 consists of 16 residues. In DNA, the CDR3 is TGTGCCAGCAACCAGGGTTGGACTAGCGTAGACAATGAGCAGTTCTTC. Translating gives CASNQGWTSVDNEQFF.

Remarks on this clone: Other DNA sequences of this sample code for an identical CDR3. This chain joins TRBV10-3 and TRBJ2-5; 12 nucleotides match TRBD2. Germline V gene sequence: CDR1 ENHRY, CDR2 SYGVKD. With 4 bases clipped from V and 5 bases from J, the junction kept 5 bases outside the gene matches. This CDR3 is built from 15 residues. The CDR3 DNA follows: TGTGCCATCAGTGTGAGACTAGCGGGAGATGAGACCCAGTACTTC. It specifies CAISVRLAGDETQYF.

This sequence joins TRBV4-2 and TRBJ1-1; no definite D call. V lost 0 bases and J 1 base, leaving 6 bases between the germline ends. CDR3 length: 14 amino acids. Germline V gives CDR1 LGHNA, CDR2 YNFKEQ. The CDR3 region has the DNA TGTGCCAGCAGCCAAGATCGGACGAACACTGAAGCTTTCTTT. Amino acid sequence: CASSQDRTNTEAFF.

The chain has TRBV29-1 and TRBJ2-7, with D perhaps TRBD2 (5 bases). The CDR3 extends over 13 amino acids. In germline, CDR1 is SQVTM, CDR2 ANQGSEA. V was cut by 1 base and J by 5 bases, with 12 bases left in between. DNA for the CDR3: TGCAGCGTTGAAGGGGGAGTTAGCCACGAGCAGTACTTC. Translating gives CSVEGGVSHEQYF.

The CDR3, as DNA: TGTGCCAGTAGTCCCCCGGGGCCCCGGACCACTGAAGCTTTCTTT. Encoded protein: CASSPPGPRTTEAFF. V and J are TRBV19 and TRBJ1-1, with a weak D call TRBD1 (5 bases). This CDR3 is 15 amino acids long. The V gene lost 5 bases and the J gene lost 4 bases, with 17 bases spanning the gap. Germline V gene data show CDR1 as LNHDA and CDR2 as SQIVND (reference sequence). Together with reference TRBV19 and TRBJ1-1, the CDR3 gives the full variable domain: DGGITQSPKYLFRKEGQNVTLSCEQNLNHDAMYWYRQDPGQGLRLIYYSQIVNDFQKGDIAEGYSVSREKKESFPLTVTSAQKNPTAFYLCASSPPGPRTTEAFFGQGTRLTVV.

The chain recombines TRBV5-1 with TRBJ2-3, with D maybe TRBD2 (6 bases). V lost 2 bases, J lost 3 bases, and 16 bases lay in between. Per germline, CDR1 SGHRS and CDR2 YFSETQ. The CDR3 runs 16 residues. CDR3 sequence: CASSFTAGRKTDTQYF. The CDR3 nucleotides are TGCGCCAGCAGCTTTACTGCGGGACGAAAAACAGATACGCAGTATTTT.

The rearrangement links TRBV10-2 to TRBJ1-5; possibly TRBD1 for D (5 bases). V gave up 3 bases and J gave up 2 bases, with 11 bases separating them. CDR1 and CDR2 from the germline V gene are WSHSY and SAAADI. The CDR3 covers 15 residues. DNA for the CDR3: TGCGCCAGCAGTGAATCGGGGGGACGCAATCAGCCCCAGCATTTT. It is translated as CASSESGGRNQPQHF.

This chain uses TRBV27 with TRBJ1-5, with 7 bases aligning to TRBD1. Looked up from germline, CDR1 is MNHEY and CDR2 is SMNVEV (reference sequence). V trimming: 3 bases; J trimming: 3 bases; junction bases outside the gene matches: 2. The CDR3 consists of 14 residues. CDR3 nucleotides: TGTGCCAGCAGTTTGGAGGGGGCCAATCAGCCCCAGCATTTT. Its protein is CASSLEGANQPQHF.

This clone was picked up one time. This chain uses TRBV6-1 with TRBJ2-1, with a possible D match to TRBD2 (6 bases). The V and J ends lost 2 bases and 7 bases respectively, with 18 bases between them. Germline assignment: CDR1 MNHNS and CDR2 SASEGT. The CDR3 contains 16 residues. CDR3 bases: TGTGCCAGCAGTGAAATGGCTAGCGCGGGTCTGAATGAGCAGTTCTTC. Translation gives CASSEMASAGLNEQFF.

This clone was observed a single time. V is TRBV11-2 and J is TRBJ1-5; D is undetermined. The ends were cut back, 5 bases at V and 11 bases at J, with 16 bases in the middle. Germline V CDR1 and CDR2: SGHAT, FQNNGV. CDR3 length: 13 amino acids. The CDR3: CASSRQVTGSQHF. In DNA form, the CDR3 reads TGTGCCAGCAGCCGGCAGGTTACCGGGTCCCAGCATTTT.

The rearrangement uses TRBV30 and TRBJ2-4, with D perhaps matching TRBD1 or TRBD2 (5 bases each). In germline, CDR1 is GTSNPN, CDR2 SVGIG (reference sequence). The CDR3 sequence is 14 residues long. V gave up 4 bases and J gave up 8 bases, with 18 bases separating them. Here the CDR3 DNA reads TGTGCCTGGACCTCAGTAAGGGTGGGGGACATTCAGTACTTC. Amino acid sequence: CAWTSVRVGDIQYF. The whole variable domain, filled in from reference TRBV30 and TRBJ2-4, reads SQTIHQWPATLVQPVGSPLSLECTVEGTSNPNLYWYRQAAGRGLQLLFYSVGIGQISSEVPQNLSASRPQDRQFILSSKKLLLSDSGFYLCAWTSVRVGDIQYFGAGTRLSVL.

This chain connects TRBV7-2 to TRBJ2-3, with 15 bases identical to TRBD2. V dropped 4 bases and J dropped 7; count of bases not matched to a gene: 3. This CDR3 comprises 15 residues. Germline CDR1 and CDR2: SGHTA and FQGNSA. The CDR3 region is CASSSGLAGGYTQYF. In DNA, the CDR3 is TGTGCCAGCAGCTCGGGACTAGCGGGAGGATATACGCAGTATTTT.

The chain joins TRBV7-6 to TRBJ2-7, with 8 bases that match TRBD1. Germline V CDR1 and CDR2: SGHVS, FNYEAQ. J lost 4 bases, V lost 3 bases, and 8 bases had no gene match. This CDR3 is built from 15 residues. As DNA, the CDR3 is TGTGCCAGCAGCTTCACTGGACAGGGCGTTTACGAGCAGTACTTC. It is translated as CASSFTGQGVYEQYF. Variable domain in full (rest from reference TRBV7-6 and TRBJ2-7): GAGVSQSPRYKVTKRGQDVALRCDPISGHVSLYWYRQALGQGPEFLTYFNYEAQQDKSGLPNDRFSAERPEGSISTLTIQRTEQRDSAMYRCASSFTGQGVYEQYFGPGTRLTVT.

This clone was seen a single time. The J gene is TRBJ2-7, the V gene TRBV18; 9 positions match TRBD1. V shed 8 bases and J 1 base; nucleotides not matched to a gene: 6. The germline V gene encodes CDR1 KGHSH and CDR2 LQKENI. The CDR3 covers 14 residues. In DNA, the CDR3 is TGTGCCAGCGGCCCGGGACAGGGTTCCTACGAGCAGTACTTC. Translation gives CASGPGQGSYEQYF.

The V and J genes are TRBV5-1 and TRBJ1-3, with D uncertain. The germline CDR1 and CDR2 sequences are SGHRS and YFSETQ. Deletions cut 4 bases from V and 0 bases from J, with 14 bases between. This CDR3 is built from 16 residues. CDR3 coding DNA: TGCGCCAGCAGCGATGGCAGGACGAGCTCTGGAAACACCATATATTTT. Translated, it gives CASSDGRTSSGNTIYF.

CDR3 sequence reads: CASGLGVRYTEAFF. The CDR3 DNA reads as TGTGCTAGTGGTTTGGGTGTACGGTACACTGAAGCTTTCTTT. This chain links TRBV12-5 with TRBJ1-1; D not certain. From germline, CDR1 is LGHNT and CDR2 FRNRAP. The length of the CDR3 is 14 residues. Trimming took 1 base from V and 3 from J, leaving 9 bases between them.

This clone was counted a single time. The CDR3 DNA sequence: TGCGCCAGCAGCCAATACTTAGCGGGAGCTTACAATGAGCAGTTCTTC. It codes for CASSQYLAGAYNEQFF. The V and J genes are TRBV4-3 and TRBJ2-1, with TRBD2 identical over 9 bases. This CDR3 contains 16 residues. The trim removed 2 bases at V and 4 bases at J, leaving 6 bases unmatched. Germline CDR1 LGHNA, CDR2 YSLEER.

The chain joins TRBV6-8 to TRBJ2-7; no definite D call. The ends were cut back, 2 bases at V and 4 bases at J, with 9 bases in the middle. Germline CDR1 is MNHGY and CDR2 is SAAAGT. This CDR3 is built from 13 residues. The CDR3 protein is CASSYPPEYEQYF. CDR3 sequence (DNA): TGTGCCAGCAGTTACCCTCCCGAATACGAGCAGTACTTC.

The chain carries TRBV6-5 and TRBJ1-5; D gene ambiguous. Germline V gene sequence: CDR1 MNHEY, CDR2 SVGAGI. There are 15 residues in the CDR3. Trimming removed 4 bases at V and 1 base at J, with 11 bases between. The CDR3 DNA is TGTGCCAGCAGTTCCGTACGGGGAAGCAATCAGCCCCAGCATTTT. Translating it yields CASSSVRGSNQPQHF.

CDR3 DNA sequence: TGCAGCGTTGAGCCGGTATATGGGGAGACCCAGTACTTC. Translation: CSVEPVYGETQYF. The chain has TRBV29-1 and TRBJ2-5; D is unclear. The germline CDR1 and CDR2 sequences are SQVTM and ANQGSEA. Trimming pared 3 bases from V and 5 bases from J, leaving 13 bases between. CDR3 length: 13 residues.

The rearrangement joins TRBV15 to TRBJ2-1; D is undetermined. CDR3 length equals 12 residues. V was pared by 8 bases and J by 7 bases, with 12 bases between. Per the germline V gene, CDR1 is LNHNV and CDR2 is YYDKDF (reference sequence). CDR3 sequence: CATRIRSNEQFF. CDR3 sequence (DNA): TGTGCCACCCGGATACGATCTAATGAGCAGTTCTTC.

The chain couples TRBV28 to TRBJ2-1; 14 nucleotides agree with TRBD2. Germline V gene sequence: CDR1 MDHEN, CDR2 SYDVKM. The CDR3 is made up of 20 amino acids. Losses at the gene ends were 6 bases for V and 0 bases for J; bases not matched to a gene: 13. The CDR3 protein is CASRQYRLAGGPSSYNEQFF. In nucleotides, the CDR3 is TGTGCCAGCAGGCAATATCGACTAGCGGGAGGGCCGAGCTCCTACAATGAGCAGTTCTTC.

This chain joins TRBV27 and TRBJ2-2; D gene uncertain. This CDR3 is 16 amino acids long. The germline V gene has CDR1 MNHEY and CDR2 SMNVEV (reference sequence). The V gene lost 2 bases and the J gene lost 0 bases, with 10 bases spanning the gap. The CDR3 region is CASSLGYGANTGELFF. The CDR3 bases are TGTGCCAGCAGTTTAGGCTATGGGGCGAACACCGGGGAGCTGTTTTTT.

The V gene is TRBV6-6, the J gene TRBJ2-2; D is ambiguous. CDR1 is MNHNY, CDR2 SVGAGI, per germline (reference sequence). The CDR3 spans 16 residues. V was clipped by 4 bases and J by 4 bases, with 16 bases between them. The CDR3 DNA reads as TGTGCCAGCAGTTCCCCAGGAGCGTCGGGCACCGGGGAGCTGTTTTTT. Encoded protein: CASSSPGASGTGELFF.

V usage is TRBV7-2 and J usage is TRBJ1-4, with TRBD1 matching over 7 bases. V shed 1 base and J 10 bases; nucleotides not matched to a gene: 9. The CDR3 has 15 amino acids. CDR1 is SGHTA, CDR2 FQGNSA, per germline. CDR3 nucleotides: TGTGCCAGCAGCTTAGGCACCCACCAGGGGGGAAAACTGTTTTTT. Residues: CASSLGTHQGGKLFF.

The CDR3 spells CASSLRQGKGAKTQYF. DNA of the CDR3: TGCGCCAGCAGCTTGAGACAGGGGAAGGGGGCAAAGACCCAGTACTTC. This rearrangement joins TRBV5-1 to TRBJ2-5, with 8 nucleotides matching TRBD1. The germline CDR1 and CDR2 sequences are SGHRS and YFSETQ. The CDR3 is made up of 16 amino acids. J was trimmed by 6 bases and V by 1 base; bases with no gene match: 11. The whole variable domain, remainder taken from reference TRBV5-1 and TRBJ2-5, is KAGVTQTPRYLIKTRGQQVTLSCSPISGHRSVSWYQQTPGQGLQFLFEYFSETQRNKGNFPGRFSGRQFSNSRSEMNVSTLELGDSALYLCASSLRQGKGAKTQYFGPGTRLLVL.

The chain carries TRBV7-9 and TRBJ1-5; 7 bases map to TRBD1. The junction had 7 bases not matched to a gene; V was cut back by 4 bases and J by 1 base. The CDR3 is 16 residues long. From germline, CDR1 is SEHNR and CDR2 FQNEAQ (reference sequence). The CDR3 loop reads CASSSQTGTSNQPQHF. Written as DNA, the CDR3 is TGTGCCAGCAGCTCGCAGACAGGGACGAGCAATCAGCCCCAGCATTTT.